This T cell receptor beta chain derives from a study of T cells in Graves' hyperthyroidism and ophthalmopathy. For the study at large: Specimen type is peripheral blood, collected at initial diagnosis prior to any treatment.

This clonotype was seen repeatedly, ten times or more. The antigen remains unidentified. The CDR3 is made up of 15 amino acids. Germline V lookup: CDR1 SGHVS, CDR2 FQNEAQ. The ends were cut back, 0 bases at V and 1 base at J, with 9 bases in the middle. RNA transcripts provided the source from which TCR beta CDR3 regions were amplified. RT-PCR in the first round (using the HTBI primer set) targeted the TCR CDR3. TCRdb reanalysed the multiplex PCR reads using MiXCR and keeps one entry per CDR3 protein. The sample lists hundreds of thousands of distinct CDR3 sequences, 22% occurring once. Study-level findings and limits: Blood samples included most of the expanded thyroid clonotypes exceeding 0.001.

This receptor was taken from a young man with Graves' ophthalmopathy. This chain uses TRBV7-8 with TRBJ1-1, with a weak D call TRBD1 (6 bases). Material for sequencing was blood. The CDR3 reads CASSLAGTPNTEAFF. CDR3 in DNA: TGTGCCAGCAGCTTAGCGGGGACACCGAACACTGAAGCTTTCTTT. The complete variable domain, with remaining parts taken from reference TRBV7-8 and TRBJ1-1, reads GAGVSQSPRYKVAKRGQDVALRCDPISGHVSLFWYQQALGQGPEFLTYFQNEAQLDKSGLPSDRFFAERPEGSVSTLKIQRTQQEDSAVYLCASSLAGTPNTEAFFGQGTRLTVV.